This T cell receptor beta chain was obtained from a study of cytomegalovirus exposure and HLA in healthy donors. Samples came from healthy bone marrow donors. As concerns this clone: Its target is not known.

Study-wide findings and caveats: Across donors, presence/absence analyses took sequencing depth to be roughly uniform.

Primers included in the PCR were 60 Vbeta and 13 Jbeta primers. Method: immunoSEQ multiplex PCR; TCRdb's copy keeps in-frame clones and lacks some. In the table there are more than 110,000 clones, roughly four fifths of which are singletons. The sequencing sample was made of PBMCs. This receptor was taken from a woman between 35 and 50 years old in good health and CMV-seronegative.

The CDR3 bases are TGTGCCAGCACCCCCGGGACTCGAGATACGCAGTATTTT. Residues: CASTPGTRDTQYF. The genes are TRBV2 and TRBJ2-3; D may be TRBD2 (6 bases). The V gene lost 7 bases and the J gene lost 5 bases, with 13 bases spanning the gap. Germline assignment: CDR1 SNHLY and CDR2 FYNNEI. The CDR3 runs to 13 residues. The full variable domain, in which reference TRBV2 and TRBJ2-3 provide the parts outside the CDR3, is EPEVTQTPSHQVTQMGQEVILRCVPISNHLYFYWYRQILGQKVEFLVSFYNNEISEKSEIFDDQFSVERPDGSNFTLKIRSTKLEDSAMYFCASTPGTRDTQYFGPGTRLTVL.